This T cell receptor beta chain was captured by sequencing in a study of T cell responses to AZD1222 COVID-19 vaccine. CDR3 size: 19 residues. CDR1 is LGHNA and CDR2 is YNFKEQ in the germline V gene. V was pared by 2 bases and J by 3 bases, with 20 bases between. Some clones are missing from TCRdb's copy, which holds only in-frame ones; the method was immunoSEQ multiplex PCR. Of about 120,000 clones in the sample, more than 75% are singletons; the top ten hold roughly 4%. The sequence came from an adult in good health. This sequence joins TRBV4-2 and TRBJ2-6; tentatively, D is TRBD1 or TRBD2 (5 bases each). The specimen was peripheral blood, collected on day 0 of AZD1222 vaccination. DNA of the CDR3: TGTGCCAGCAGCCAATGGGCTCAAATAGGGGACGGTGGGGCCAACGTCCTGACTTTC. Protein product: CASSQWAQIGDGGANVLTF.